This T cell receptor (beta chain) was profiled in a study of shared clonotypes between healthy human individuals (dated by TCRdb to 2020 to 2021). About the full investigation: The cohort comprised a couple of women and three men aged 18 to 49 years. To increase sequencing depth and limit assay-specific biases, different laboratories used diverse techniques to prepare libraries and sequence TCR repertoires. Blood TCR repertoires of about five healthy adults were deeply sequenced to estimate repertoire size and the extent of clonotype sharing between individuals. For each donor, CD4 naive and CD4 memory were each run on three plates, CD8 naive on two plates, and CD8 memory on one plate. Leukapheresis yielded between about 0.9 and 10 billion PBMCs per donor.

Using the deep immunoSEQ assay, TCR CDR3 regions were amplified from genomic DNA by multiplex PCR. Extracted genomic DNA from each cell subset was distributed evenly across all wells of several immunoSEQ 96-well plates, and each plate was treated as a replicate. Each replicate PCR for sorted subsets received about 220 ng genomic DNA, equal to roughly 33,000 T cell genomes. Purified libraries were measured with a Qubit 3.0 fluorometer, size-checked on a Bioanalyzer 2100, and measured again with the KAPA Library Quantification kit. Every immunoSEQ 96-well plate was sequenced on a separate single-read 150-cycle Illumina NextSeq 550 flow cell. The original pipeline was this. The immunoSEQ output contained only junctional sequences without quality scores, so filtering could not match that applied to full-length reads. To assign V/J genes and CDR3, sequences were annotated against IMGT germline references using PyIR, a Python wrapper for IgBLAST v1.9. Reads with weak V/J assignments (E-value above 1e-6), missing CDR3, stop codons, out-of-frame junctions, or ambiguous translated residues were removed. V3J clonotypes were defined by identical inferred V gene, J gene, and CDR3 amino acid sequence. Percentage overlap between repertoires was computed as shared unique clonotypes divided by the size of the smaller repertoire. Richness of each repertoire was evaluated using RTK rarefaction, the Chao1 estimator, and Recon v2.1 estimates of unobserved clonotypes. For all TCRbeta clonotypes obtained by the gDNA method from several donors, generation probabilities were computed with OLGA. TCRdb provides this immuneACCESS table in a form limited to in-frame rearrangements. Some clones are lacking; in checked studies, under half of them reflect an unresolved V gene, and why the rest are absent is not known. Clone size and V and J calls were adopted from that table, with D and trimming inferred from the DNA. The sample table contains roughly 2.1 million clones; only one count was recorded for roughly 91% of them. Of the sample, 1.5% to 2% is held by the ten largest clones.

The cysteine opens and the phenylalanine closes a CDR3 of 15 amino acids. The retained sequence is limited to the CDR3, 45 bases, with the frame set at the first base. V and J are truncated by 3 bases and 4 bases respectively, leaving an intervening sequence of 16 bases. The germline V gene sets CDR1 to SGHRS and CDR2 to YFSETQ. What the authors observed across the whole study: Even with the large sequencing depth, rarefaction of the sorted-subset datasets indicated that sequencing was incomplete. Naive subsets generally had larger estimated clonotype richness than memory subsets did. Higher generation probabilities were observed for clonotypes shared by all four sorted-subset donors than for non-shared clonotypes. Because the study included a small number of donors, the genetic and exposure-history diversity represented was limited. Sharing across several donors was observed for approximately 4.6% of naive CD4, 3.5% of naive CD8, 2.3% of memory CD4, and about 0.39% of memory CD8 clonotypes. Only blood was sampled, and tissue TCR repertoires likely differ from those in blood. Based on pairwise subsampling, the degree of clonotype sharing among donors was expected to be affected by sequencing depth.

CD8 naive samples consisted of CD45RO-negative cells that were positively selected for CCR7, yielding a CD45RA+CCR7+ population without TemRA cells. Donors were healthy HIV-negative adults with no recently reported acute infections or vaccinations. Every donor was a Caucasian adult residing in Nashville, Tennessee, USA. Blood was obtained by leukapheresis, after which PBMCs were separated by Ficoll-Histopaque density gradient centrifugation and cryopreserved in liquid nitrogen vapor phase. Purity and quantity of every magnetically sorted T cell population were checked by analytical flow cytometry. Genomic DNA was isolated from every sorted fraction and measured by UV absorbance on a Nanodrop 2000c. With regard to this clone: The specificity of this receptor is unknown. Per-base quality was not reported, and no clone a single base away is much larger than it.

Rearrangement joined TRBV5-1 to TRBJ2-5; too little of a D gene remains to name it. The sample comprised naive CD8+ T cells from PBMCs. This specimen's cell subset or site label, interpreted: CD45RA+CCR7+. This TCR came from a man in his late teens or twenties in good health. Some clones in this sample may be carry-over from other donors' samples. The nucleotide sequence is TGCGCCAGCAGCTCTGGAACTACAGACCGAGAGACCCAGTACTTC. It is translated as CASSSGTTDRETQYF.